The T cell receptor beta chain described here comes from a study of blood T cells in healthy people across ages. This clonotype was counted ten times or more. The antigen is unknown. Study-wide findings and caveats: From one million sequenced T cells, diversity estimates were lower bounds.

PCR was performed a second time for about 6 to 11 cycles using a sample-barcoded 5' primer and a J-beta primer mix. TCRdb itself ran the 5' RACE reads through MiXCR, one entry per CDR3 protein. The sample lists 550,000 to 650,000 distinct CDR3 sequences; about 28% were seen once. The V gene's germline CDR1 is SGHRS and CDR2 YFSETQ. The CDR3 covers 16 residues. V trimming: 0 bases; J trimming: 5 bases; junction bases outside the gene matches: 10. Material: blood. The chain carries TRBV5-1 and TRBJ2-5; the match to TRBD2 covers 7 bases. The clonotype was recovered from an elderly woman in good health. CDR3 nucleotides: TGCGCCAGCAGCTTGGCCGGGAAGGGAGGGCCGGAGACCCAGTACTTC. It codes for CASSLAGKGGPETQYF.